The 26 T cell receptor beta chains in this list originate from one sample, sequenced in a study of T cells in Graves' hyperthyroidism and ophthalmopathy. RNA transcripts yielded amplified TCR beta CDR3 regions. The TCR CDR3 was amplified in a first-round RT-PCR using the HTBI primer set. TCRdb fed the multiplex PCR reads into MiXCR, producing one record per CDR3 protein. Among 470,000 or so distinct CDR3 sequences listed, about 20% were seen once. Input material: blood. The receptors were sampled from a man between 18 and 35 years old with Graves' hyperthyroidism.

The chain recombines TRBV27 with TRBJ1-5, with D possibly TRBD1 on 6 matching bases. Germline values: CDR1 MNHEY, CDR2 SMNVEV (reference sequence). The CDR3 length is 15 residues. Trimming stripped 7 bases from V and 2 bases from J, with 15 bases between. This chain's CDR3 is CASKGVYGGNQPQHF. The CDR3 DNA sequence: TGTGCCAGCAAGGGGGTTTACGGGGGCAATCAGCCCCAGCATTTT.

This clonotype was seen a few times. This sequence joins TRBV6-1 and TRBJ1-4; 7 nucleotides match TRBD1. After removal of 6 bases from V and 7 bases from J, the junction contained 8 bases not matched to a gene. The CDR3 totals 14 residues. From germline, CDR1 is MNHNS and CDR2 SASEGT. Written as DNA, the CDR3 is TGTGCCAGCAGCCCCGACAGGGATTCTGAAAAACTGTTTTTT. It codes for CASSPDRDSEKLFF.

This clonotype was observed at least ten times. The gene calls are TRBV2 and TRBJ2-7; D might be TRBD2 (5 bases). V was shortened by 3 bases and J by 3 bases, with 12 bases between the two germline ends. Germline V gene data show CDR1 as SNHLY and CDR2 as FYNNEI. The CDR3 sequence is 14 residues long. The CDR3 loop reads CASSEVRGGYEQYF. As DNA, the CDR3 is TGTGCCAGCAGTGAGGTCCGAGGAGGCTACGAGCAGTACTTC.

In its sample, this clonotype was seen many times. V usage is TRBV7-8 and J usage is TRBJ1-3; weak D call: TRBD1 (5 bases). The V gene's germline CDR1 is SGHVS and CDR2 FQNEAQ. V was cut by 0 bases and J by 4 bases, with 16 bases left in between. This CDR3 is 17 amino acids long. The CDR3 nucleotides read TGTGCCAGCAGCTTAGCGCCAGGGAGGTTGGGAGGAAACACCATATATTTT. Residues: CASSLAPGRLGGNTIYF.

The gene calls are TRBV5-1 and TRBJ1-2; TRBD1 aligns across 9 bases. Germline values: CDR1 SGHRS, CDR2 YFSETQ. The CDR3 is 13 amino acids. With V trimmed by 3 bases and J by 8 bases, 5 bases remained unmatched. The CDR3 DNA sequence: TGCGCCAGCAGCTCCGGGACAGGGAGAGGCTACACCTTC. This gives the protein CASSSGTGRGYTF.

The V gene is TRBV29-1, the J gene TRBJ2-7, with D possibly being TRBD2 (5 bases). Between the trimmed V and J ends, which lost 5 bases and 3 bases, there was a span of 11 bases. The CDR3 runs to 12 residues. Looked up from germline, CDR1 is SQVTM and CDR2 is ANQGSEA. CDR3 DNA: TGCAGCGTTTCAGCGGATGGCTACGAGCAGTACTTC. It codes for CSVSADGYEQYF.

This clonotype was picked up many times. This rearrangement joins TRBV14 to TRBJ1-1; 8 bases map to TRBD1. The germline V gene has CDR1 SGHDN and CDR2 FVKESK. V dropped 0 bases and J dropped 2; count of bases not matched to a gene: 5. The CDR3 loop spans 16 amino acids. The CDR3: CASSQERTGTNTEAFF. In nucleotides, the CDR3 is TGTGCCAGCAGCCAAGAAAGGACAGGGACTAACACTGAAGCTTTCTTT.

This clonotype was observed at least ten times. The CDR3 spells CASSARNGTGWGYTF. The CDR3 DNA follows: TGTGCCAGCAGTGCCAGGAACGGGACAGGGTGGGGCTACACCTTC. The chain has TRBV6-1 and TRBJ1-2, with TRBD1 matching 9 bases. Germline-derived CDR1 and CDR2 are MNHNS and SASEGT. With V trimmed by 4 bases and J by 8 bases, 11 bases remained unmatched. The CDR3 has 15 amino acids.

This clonotype was found many times. This chain joins TRBV12-3 or TRBV12-4 and TRBJ1-2; D unresolved. Trimming took off 3 bases at V and 6 bases at J, with 8 bases between the two ends. The CDR3 length is 12 residues. CDR3 protein: CASSFIHHGYTF. The CDR3 DNA reads as TGTGCCAGCAGTTTCATTCATCATGGCTACACCTTC.

This clonotype has a count of ten or more. The rearrangement joins TRBV11-2 to TRBJ1-1, with D perhaps TRBD1 (5 bases). Germline V gives CDR1 SGHAT, CDR2 FQNNGV. V lost 6 bases and J lost 4, with 12 bases in between. The CDR3 consists of 13 residues. The CDR3 region has the DNA TGTGCCAGCAGGGCACGGGGGGGCACTGAAGCTTTCTTT. This sequence encodes CASRARGGTEAFF.

This clonotype was picked up many times. J is TRBJ2-4 and V is TRBV12-3 or TRBV12-4; D ambiguous. This CDR3 region has 15 residues. V dropped 1 base and J dropped 0 bases, with 7 bases sitting between them. CDR3 nucleotide sequence: TGTGCCAGCAGTTTAGTAGGTCTAGCCAAAAACATTCAGTACTTC. Amino acids: CASSLVGLAKNIQYF.

This clonotype was seen at least ten times. The chain carries TRBV6-4 and TRBJ2-5; TRBD2 agrees at 14 bases. The length of the CDR3 is 19 residues. CDR1 is MRHNA, CDR2 SNTAGT, per germline. The ends lost 5 bases at V and 5 bases at J; junction bases unmatched: 16. The CDR3: CASSRQARTSGGPEETQYF. In nucleotides, the CDR3 is TGTGCCAGCAGTCGACAGGCGAGGACTAGCGGGGGGCCCGAGGAGACCCAGTACTTC.

This chain connects TRBV2 to TRBJ2-2; possibly TRBD2 for D (6 bases). The V gene's germline CDR1 is SNHLY and CDR2 FYNNEI. Trimming pared 3 bases from V and 6 bases from J, leaving 17 bases between. This CDR3 region has 16 residues. As DNA, the CDR3 is TGTGCCAGCAGTGAGGGGGGAATAATAGGCCCCGGGGAGCTGTTTTTT. Protein product: CASSEGGIIGPGELFF.

The sample holds a few counts of this clonotype. The CDR3 protein is CASGQVSNQPQHF. In DNA, the CDR3 is TGTGCCAGCGGGCAGGTCTCAAATCAGCCCCAGCATTTT. The chain combines TRBV6-1 with TRBJ1-5; D ambiguous. Trimming removed 8 bases from V and 4 bases from J, with 12 bases in between. CDR1 and CDR2 (germline): MNHNS, SASEGT. The CDR3 contains 13 residues.

The sample holds many counts of this clonotype. The chain recombines TRBV6-1 with TRBJ1-1; D uncertain. Trimming shortened V by 6 bases and J by 3 bases, and 8 bases separated the two germline ends. Germline CDR1 and CDR2: MNHNS and SASEGT. The CDR3 is 12 amino acids. This CDR3 is CASRWVDTEAFF. The CDR3 DNA is TGTGCCAGCAGATGGGTGGACACTGAAGCTTTCTTT.

At least ten counts were recorded for this clonotype. The chain uses TRBV6-1 and TRBJ1-2; TRBD1 matches 9 bases. Unmatched junction bases numbered 3, after V lost 0 bases and J lost 1 base. The CDR3 has 16 amino acids. Germline CDR1 MNHNS, CDR2 SASEGT. DNA for the CDR3: TGTGCCAGCAGTGAAGCGCCGGGACAGGGTAACTATGGCTACACCTTC. Translating it yields CASSEAPGQGNYGYTF.

This clonotype has only a few counts. The chain has TRBV5-1 and TRBJ2-2, with a weak D call TRBD1 (5 bases). The CDR3 is made up of 14 amino acids. CDR1 is SGHRS, CDR2 YFSETQ, per germline. V dropped 5 bases and J dropped 0 bases, with 8 bases sitting between them. The CDR3 is CASRDRSNTGELFF. DNA for the CDR3: TGCGCCAGCAGAGACAGATCGAACACCGGGGAGCTGTTTTTT.

This clonotype was seen ten or more times. The chain employs TRBV9 and TRBJ2-5, with D possibly being TRBD2 (6 bases). Germline V gene sequence: CDR1 SGDLS, CDR2 YYNGEE. Between the trimmed V and J ends, which lost 0 bases and 2 bases, there was a span of 8 bases. The CDR3 spans 14 residues. The CDR3 nucleotides read TGTGCCAGCAGCGTAGCCGGACTACAAGAGACCCAGTACTTC. It translates to CASSVAGLQETQYF. The full variable domain, with the rest looked up from reference TRBV9 and TRBJ2-5, is DSGVTQTPKHLITATGQRVTLRCSPRSGDLSVYWYQQSLDQGLQFLIQYYNGEERAKGNILERFSAQQFPDLHSELNLSSLELGDSALYFCASSVAGLQETQYFGPGTRLLVL.

The chain employs TRBV11-2 and TRBJ2-7, with no clear D. Trimming removed 2 bases at V and 2 bases at J, with 10 bases between. CDR3 length: 14 residues. The germline V gene has CDR1 SGHAT and CDR2 FQNNGV. CDR3 region: CASSLRTATYEQYF. CDR3 bases: TGTGCCAGCAGCTTAAGGACGGCTACCTACGAGCAGTACTTC.

There are many counts of this clonotype. The gene calls are TRBV9 and TRBJ2-2; 12 bases agree with TRBD2. Unmatched junction bases numbered 1, after V lost 0 bases and J lost 4 bases. Germline V gene lookup returns CDR1 SGDLS and CDR2 YYNGEE. This CDR3 region has 16 residues. CDR3 residues: CASSVALAGGTGELFF. In DNA, the CDR3 is TGTGCCAGCAGCGTAGCACTAGCGGGGGGCACCGGGGAGCTGTTTTTT.

The sample holds many counts of this clonotype. The V gene is TRBV6-2 or TRBV6-3, the J gene TRBJ1-1; D uncertain. Trimming left V 8 bases short and J 1 base short, with 8 bases between. The CDR3 extends over 12 amino acids. The germline V gene has CDR1 MNHEY and CDR2 SVGEGT. CDR3 DNA: TGTGCCAGCGTTTCAGGGAACACTGAAGCTTTCTTT. It encodes CASVSGNTEAFF.

This chain joins TRBV14 and TRBJ1-3, with D hard to call. CDR1 is SGHDN, CDR2 FVKESK, per germline. This CDR3 contains 13 residues. Trimming cost V 0 bases and J 1 base, with 1 base left between them. DNA for the CDR3: TGTGCCAGCAGCCAAGAATCTGGAAACACCATATATTTT. It is translated as CASSQESGNTIYF.

The chain uses TRBV28 and TRBJ2-7; TRBD2 matches 10 bases. This CDR3 is built from 14 residues. Germline V gene lookup returns CDR1 MDHEN and CDR2 SYDVKM. V lost 7 bases to trimming and J lost 2 bases; unmatched junction nucleotides: 5. CDR3 sequence reads: CASTGTSDTYEQYF. Here the CDR3 DNA reads TGTGCCAGCACCGGGACTAGCGACACCTACGAGCAGTACTTC.

Ten or more counts support this clonotype. V gene TRBV12-3 or TRBV12-4 combines with J gene TRBJ2-7, with a possible D match to TRBD2 (5 bases). There are 15 residues in the CDR3. The germline V and J ends were trimmed by 3 bases and 7 bases, with 19 bases remaining between them. The CDR3 here is CASSFSGRILEEQYF. The CDR3 DNA reads TGTGCCAGCAGTTTCAGCGGCAGGATCCTAGAAGAGCAGTACTTC.

This clonotype was seen repeatedly, ten times or more. The chain employs TRBV12-3 or TRBV12-4 and TRBJ1-2; TRBD1 might be the D (6 bases). V lost 11 bases to trimming and J lost 7 bases, with 17 bases between them. The CDR3 runs 12 residues. CDR3 region: CAGGAPGGGYTF. DNA of the CDR3: TGTGCCGGGGGCGCGCCGGGGGGTGGCTACACCTTC.

In its sample, this clonotype was seen many times. The rearrangement links TRBV3-1 to TRBJ2-7; D remains ambiguous. This CDR3 comprises 14 residues. Germline loops: CDR1 LGHDT, CDR2 YNNKEL (reference sequence). Trimming removed 0 bases from V and 6 bases from J, with 12 bases in between. The CDR3 nucleotides read TGTGCCAGCAGCCAAGACACCACCCCGCGCGAGCAGTACTTC. Translation gives CASSQDTTPREQYF.